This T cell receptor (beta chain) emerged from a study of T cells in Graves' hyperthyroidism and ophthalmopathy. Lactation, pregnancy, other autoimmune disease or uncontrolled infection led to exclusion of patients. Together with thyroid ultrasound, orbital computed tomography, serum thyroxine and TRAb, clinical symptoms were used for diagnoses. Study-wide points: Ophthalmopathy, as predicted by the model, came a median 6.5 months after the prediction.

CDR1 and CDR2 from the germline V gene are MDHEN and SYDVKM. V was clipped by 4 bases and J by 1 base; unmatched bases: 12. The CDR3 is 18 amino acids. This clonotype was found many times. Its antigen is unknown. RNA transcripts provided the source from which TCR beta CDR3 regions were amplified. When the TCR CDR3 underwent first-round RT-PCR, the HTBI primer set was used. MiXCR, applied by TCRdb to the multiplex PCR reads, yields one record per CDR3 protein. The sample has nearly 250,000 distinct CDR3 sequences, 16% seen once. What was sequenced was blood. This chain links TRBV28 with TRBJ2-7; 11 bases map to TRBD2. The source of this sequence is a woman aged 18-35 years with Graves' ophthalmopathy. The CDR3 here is CASSSIVASGRPSYEQYF. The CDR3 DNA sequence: TGTGCCAGCAGTTCAATAGTGGCTAGCGGGAGGCCTTCCTACGAGCAGTACTTC.